Following are 21 T cell receptor beta chains from one sample sequenced in a study of shared clonotypes between healthy human individuals. Clones were sequenced by immunoSEQ multiplex PCR, and TCRdb holds only the in-frame ones, with some missing. The data hold a few million clones, with approximately 96% observed a single time. The sample consisted of naive CD4+ T cells sorted from blood. As for subset: CD45RA+ positively selected. All receptors come from a man between 18 and 29 years old in good health.

The chain couples TRBV6-1 to TRBJ1-4, with 9 bases identical to TRBD1. J gave up 6 bases and V 6 bases, and 5 bases lay outside the gene matches. The CDR3 loop spans 14 amino acids. Germline loops: CDR1 MNHNS, CDR2 SASEGT. The CDR3: CASRRDREDEKLFF. Here the CDR3 DNA reads TGTGCCAGCAGGAGGGACAGGGAGGATGAAAAACTGTTTTTT.

The chain joins TRBV6-5 to TRBJ1-4, with D possibly being TRBD1 (5 bases). The V gene's germline CDR1 is MNHEY and CDR2 SVGAGI. The CDR3 sequence is 13 residues long. Trimming left V 6 bases short and J 5 bases short, with 10 bases between. The CDR3 nucleotides are TGTGCCAGCAGACGGACACCGAATGAAAAACTGTTTTTT. It specifies CASRRTPNEKLFF.

The chain couples TRBV28 to TRBJ1-5; TRBD1 is a possible D gene (5 bases). Germline-derived CDR1 and CDR2 are MDHEN and SYDVKM. With 3 bases removed from V and 1 base from J, the gap between germline ends came to 13 bases. This CDR3 has 16 residues. Written as DNA, the CDR3 is TGTGCCAGCAGTTTCCTTGACAGACGCAGCAATCAGCCCCAGCATTTT. Encoded protein: CASSFLDRRSNQPQHF.

V and J are TRBV6-6 and TRBJ2-3; D uncertain. This CDR3 is built from 15 residues. Germline V gene lookup returns CDR1 MNHNY and CDR2 SVGAGI (reference sequence). V lost 2 bases and J lost 6, with 15 bases in between. CDR3 loop: CASSYTTLPPDTQYF. DNA for the CDR3: TGTGCCAGCAGTTACACAACACTACCCCCGGATACGCAGTATTTT.

The chain joins TRBV7-3 to TRBJ2-7; 9 bases fit TRBD1. After removal of 5 bases from V and 3 bases from J, the junction contained 2 bases not matched to a gene. Germline V gene data show CDR1 as SGHTA and CDR2 as FQGTGA. The CDR3 covers 13 residues. CDR3 in DNA: TGTGCCAGCAGCCCGGGACAGGGCTACGAGCAGTACTTC. Translating it yields CASSPGQGYEQYF.

The chain carries TRBV30 and TRBJ2-5, with 9 bases lining up with TRBD2. This CDR3 has 16 residues. The trim removed 1 base at V and 7 bases at J, leaving 13 bases unmatched. CDR1 is GTSNPN, CDR2 SVGIG, per germline (reference sequence). The CDR3 protein is CAWSDPRLAGWGTQYF. The DNA for the CDR3 is TGTGCCTGGAGTGACCCCCGGCTAGCGGGGTGGGGGACCCAGTACTTC.

The chain is built from TRBV7-9 and TRBJ1-2, with a weak D call TRBD1 (5 bases). Trimming stripped 2 bases from V and 4 bases from J, with 11 bases between. CDR3 size: 14 residues. Germline assignment: CDR1 SEHNR and CDR2 FQNEAQ (reference sequence). Here the CDR3 DNA reads TGTGCCAGCAGCTTAAGCGGGGCTAGCTATGGCTACACCTTC. Translated: CASSLSGASYGYTF.

The chain joins TRBV4-1 to TRBJ2-4, with D unresolved. CDR3 length: 14 residues. Germline V CDR1 and CDR2: MGHRA, YSYEKL. Trimming removed 1 base from V and 5 bases from J, with 9 bases in between. CDR3 sequence (DNA): TGCGCCAGCAGCCAAGTAGGGTCCGAAAACATTCAGTACTTC. It specifies CASSQVGSENIQYF.

This chain joins TRBV27 and TRBJ1-3; D ambiguous. The CDR3 totals 15 residues. Germline CDR1 MNHEY, CDR2 SMNVEV (reference sequence). With 0 bases removed from V and 4 bases from J, the gap between germline ends came to 10 bases. The CDR3 loop is CASSLSGRKGNTIYF. CDR3 bases: TGTGCCAGCAGTTTATCGGGCCGCAAAGGAAACACCATATATTTT.

This sequence joins TRBV6-5 and TRBJ2-7; D is perhaps TRBD1 (6 bases). V was trimmed by 6 bases and J by 4 bases, leaving 10 bases between them. The CDR3 extends over 12 amino acids. CDR1 is MNHEY and CDR2 is SVGAGI in the germline V gene. The DNA of the CDR3 is TGTGCCAGCAGCCGGGACAAGTACGAGCAGTACTTC. Protein sequence: CASSRDKYEQYF.

The chain uses TRBV19 and TRBJ1-5, with unresolved D. The CDR3 spans 17 residues. V dropped 3 bases and J dropped 0 bases, with 15 bases sitting between them. Germline CDR1 reads LNHDA; CDR2 reads SQIVND (reference sequence). CDR3 amino acids: CASSMVKGRYSNQPQHF. CDR3 sequence (DNA): TGTGCCAGTAGTATGGTAAAGGGAAGGTATAGCAATCAGCCCCAGCATTTT.

This clone was detected only once. The chain links TRBV6-6 to TRBJ2-7, with 7 bases lining up with TRBD2. The V gene's germline CDR1 is MNHNY and CDR2 SVGAGI (reference sequence). CDR3 size: 14 residues. The J segment lost 5 bases and the V segment lost 4 bases, leaving 8 bases of the junction unmatched. In DNA, the CDR3 is TGTGCCAGCAGTTCCCCGAGCGGGAACCACGAGCAGTACTTC. This translates into CASSSPSGNHEQYF.

The chain couples TRBV5-4 to TRBJ1-4; 8 nucleotides match TRBD1. The CDR3 contains 15 residues. J gave up 7 bases and V 4 bases, and 9 bases lay outside the gene matches. Germline V gives CDR1 SGHNT, CDR2 YYREEE (reference sequence). CDR3 in amino acids: CASSPRTGSGEKLFF. The CDR3 bases are TGTGCCAGCAGCCCCAGGACAGGGTCGGGTGAAAAACTGTTTTTT.

The CDR3 protein is CASSSYGGGKNIQYF. The CDR3 DNA follows: TGTGCCAGCAGCTCCTACGGGGGCGGGAAAAACATTCAGTACTTC. This chain connects TRBV7-2 to TRBJ2-4; possibly TRBD1 or TRBD2 for D (6 bases each). The CDR3 is 15 residues long. Germline V CDR1 and CDR2: SGHTA, FQGNSA. V lost 4 bases, J lost 4 bases, and 14 bases lay in between.

The CDR3 region is CASSPVASGNTIYF. The CDR3 DNA is TGTGCCAGCTCACCGGTAGCTTCTGGAAACACCATATATTTT. The V call is TRBV18, the J call TRBJ1-3; unclear D gene. Germline V CDR1 and CDR2: KGHSH, LQKENI. This CDR3 is 14 amino acids long. V was shortened by 3 bases and J by 1 base, with 7 bases between the two germline ends.

This chain joins TRBV2 and TRBJ1-3; D ambiguous. The V gene's germline CDR1 is SNHLY and CDR2 FYNNEI. The CDR3 length is 11 residues. V lost 5 bases and J 4 bases, leaving 3 bases between the germline ends. CDR3 DNA: TGTGCCAGCAGTCCGGGAAACACCATATATTTT. It is translated as CASSPGNTIYF.

The rearrangement uses TRBV7-9 and TRBJ1-2; tentative D call: TRBD1 (5 bases). CDR1 and CDR2 (germline): SEHNR, FQNEAQ (reference sequence). This CDR3 has 15 residues. V dropped 1 base and J dropped 4 bases, with 13 bases sitting between them. This chain's CDR3 is CASSLERGAGYGYTF. The DNA of the CDR3 is TGTGCCAGCAGCTTAGAGAGGGGCGCTGGCTATGGCTACACCTTC.

This chain connects TRBV28 to TRBJ2-3; TRBD2 matches at 12 bases. The length of the CDR3 is 18 residues. Germline CDR1 and CDR2: MDHEN and SYDVKM. V lost 8 bases and J lost 5; bases outside the gene matches: 17. The CDR3 loop reads CASPPALAGGLMLDTQYF. CDR3 DNA sequence: TGTGCCAGCCCCCCAGCACTAGCGGGGGGTCTCATGTTAGATACGCAGTATTTT.

V and J are TRBV28 and TRBJ2-7, with D uncertain. CDR3 length equals 13 residues. The germline gives CDR1 MDHEN, CDR2 SYDVKM. The V gene lost 4 bases and the J gene lost 1 base, with 8 bases spanning the gap. In DNA, the CDR3 is TGTGCCAGCAGTTCCGGACGGTCCTACGAGCAGTACTTC. This sequence encodes CASSSGRSYEQYF.

The chain employs TRBV5-4 and TRBJ1-6, with D hard to call. Germline CDR1 SGHNT, CDR2 YYREEE (reference sequence). V lost 0 bases and J 0 bases, leaving 13 bases between the germline ends. The CDR3 has 18 residues. CDR3 sequence: CASSLVVGRSSYNSPLHF. Here the CDR3 DNA reads TGTGCCAGCAGCTTGGTTGTCGGCAGGAGCTCCTATAATTCACCCCTCCACTTT.

The chain joins TRBV5-1 to TRBJ1-4; 10 bases are shared with TRBD1. The CDR3 is made up of 15 amino acids. V lost 5 bases and J lost 7; bases outside the gene matches: 8. Germline CDR1 is SGHRS and CDR2 is YFSETQ. This chain's CDR3 is CASRMMTGGLEKLFF. For the CDR3, the DNA is TGCGCCAGCAGAATGATGACAGGGGGCCTTGAAAAACTGTTTTTT.